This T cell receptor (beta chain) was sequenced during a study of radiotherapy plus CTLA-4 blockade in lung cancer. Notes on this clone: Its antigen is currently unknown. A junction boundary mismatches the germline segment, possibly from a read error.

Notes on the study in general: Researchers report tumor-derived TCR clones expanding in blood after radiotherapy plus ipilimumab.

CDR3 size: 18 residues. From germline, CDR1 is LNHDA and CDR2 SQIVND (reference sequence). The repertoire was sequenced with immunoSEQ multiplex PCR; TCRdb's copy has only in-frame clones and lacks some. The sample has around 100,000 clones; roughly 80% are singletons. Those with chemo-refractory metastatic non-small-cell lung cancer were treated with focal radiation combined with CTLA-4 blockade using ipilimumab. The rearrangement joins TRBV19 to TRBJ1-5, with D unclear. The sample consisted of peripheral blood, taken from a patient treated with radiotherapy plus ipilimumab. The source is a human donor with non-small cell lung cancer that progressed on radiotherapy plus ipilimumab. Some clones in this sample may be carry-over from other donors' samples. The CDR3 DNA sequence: TGTGCCAGTAGTTTAGACACGGGAGAAATCCAAAGCAATCAGCCCCAGCATTTT. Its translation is CASSLDTGEIQSNQPQHF.